A single sample gave rise to the 11 T cell receptor beta chains below, sequenced in a study of T cell responses to AZD1222 COVID-19 vaccine. Sequenced by immunoSEQ multiplex PCR; TCRdb stores in-frame clones only, minus some. This sample has about 83,000 clones, with around nine tenths found just once. The specimen comprised peripheral blood, sampled on day 0 of MenACWY control vaccination. Every receptor here comes from an adult in good health.

The chain has TRBV7-2 and TRBJ1-3; D uncertain. Germline CDR1 is SGHTA and CDR2 is FQGNSA. CDR3 length equals 16 residues. V was shortened by 5 bases and J by 0 bases, with 14 bases between the two germline ends. Here the CDR3 DNA reads TGTGCCAGCAGCCTCACTCAGAAAGACTCTGGAAACACCATATATTTT. Residues: CASSLTQKDSGNTIYF. Based on the CDR3 plus reference TRBV7-2 and TRBJ1-3, the full variable domain is GAGVSQSPSNKVTEKGKDVELRCDPISGHTALYWYRQSLGQGLEFLIYFQGNSAPDKSGLPSDRFSAERTGGSVSTLTIQRTQQEDSAVYLCASSLTQKDSGNTIYFGEGSWLTVV.

The rearrangement joins TRBV15 to TRBJ1-1; D is possibly TRBD1 (5 bases). The V and J ends lost 3 bases and 4 bases respectively, with 15 bases between them. The CDR3 extends over 15 amino acids. CDR1 is LNHNV, CDR2 YYDKDF, per germline (reference sequence). The CDR3 sequence: CATSSHSPGGTEAFF. DNA of the CDR3: TGTGCCACCAGCAGCCACTCCCCGGGGGGCACTGAAGCTTTCTTT.

This clone came up once. One end of the junction is discordant with germline, which a read error may explain. The chain combines TRBV27 with TRBJ2-6; D possibly uses TRBD1 or TRBD2 (5 bases each). CDR1 and CDR2 (germline): MNHEY, SMNVEV (reference sequence). This CDR3 is 15 amino acids long. The CDR3 loop is CASSLGSSGANVLTF. In DNA form, the CDR3 reads TGTGCCAGCAGTTTAGGGAGCTCTGGGGCCAACGTCCTAACTTTC.

The chain recombines TRBV11-1 with TRBJ1-1; 9 nucleotides match TRBD1. The CDR3 is 14 amino acids. J lost 5 bases, V lost 5 bases, and 6 bases had no gene match. Germline loops: CDR1 SGHAT, CDR2 FQDESV (reference sequence). As DNA, the CDR3 is TGTGCCAGCAGCCTCGGGACAGGGAGTACTGAAGCTTTCTTT. Translation gives CASSLGTGSTEAFF.

This sequence joins TRBV28 and TRBJ2-2, with D maybe TRBD1 (6 bases). V was trimmed by 5 bases and J by 6 bases, leaving 13 bases between them. The CDR3 contains 14 residues. The germline CDR1 and CDR2 sequences are MDHEN and SYDVKM. The DNA of the CDR3 is TGTGCCAGCAGTCTACAACAGGGAGCCGGGGAGCTGTTTTTT. Residues: CASSLQQGAGELFF. Variable domain in full (rest from reference TRBV28 and TRBJ2-2): DVKVTQSSRYLVKRTGEKVFLECVQDMDHENMFWYRQDPGLGLRLIYFSYDVKMKEKGDIPEGYSVSREKKERFSLILESASTNQTSMYLCASSLQQGAGELFFGEGSRLTVL.

V usage is TRBV18 and J usage is TRBJ2-7; the D gene is possibly TRBD1 (6 bases). V was cut by 6 bases and J by 4 bases, with 16 bases left in between. The CDR3 extends over 14 amino acids. The V gene's germline CDR1 is KGHSH and CDR2 LQKENI. The DNA of the CDR3 is TGTGCCAGCTCTCCGGGACAAGACCTATACGAGCAGTACTTC. It yields the protein CASSPGQDLYEQYF.

This chain links TRBV20-1 with TRBJ2-7, with TRBD2 matching over 10 bases. The germline V gene has CDR1 DFQATT and CDR2 SNEGSKA (reference sequence). The CDR3 extends over 13 amino acids. J lost 3 bases, V lost 3 bases, and 2 bases had no gene match. The CDR3 DNA reads TGCAGTGCTAGTAGGACTAGCGGCTACGAGCAGTACTTC. As protein: CSASRTSGYEQYF.

This clone occurred once. The J gene is TRBJ2-3, the V gene TRBV19, with D possibly being TRBD2 (5 bases). The germline V gene encodes CDR1 LNHDA and CDR2 SQIVND (reference sequence). V lost 1 base and J 3 bases, leaving 14 bases between the germline ends. The CDR3 contains 16 residues. CDR3 DNA sequence: TGTGCCAGTAGTATAGGTACCCCGGGCGGGACAGATACGCAGTATTTT. It specifies CASSIGTPGGTDTQYF. Variable domain in full (rest from reference TRBV19 and TRBJ2-3): DGGITQSPKYLFRKEGQNVTLSCEQNLNHDAMYWYRQDPGQGLRLIYYSQIVNDFQKGDIAEGYSVSREKKESFPLTVTSAQKNPTAFYLCASSIGTPGGTDTQYFGPGTRLTVL.

This clone was detected only a few times. CDR3 coding DNA: TGTGCCAGCAGCCAAGTCCGTCTTGGGCAGGCCTACGAGCAGTACTTC. This sequence encodes CASSQVRLGQAYEQYF. The chain links TRBV14 to TRBJ2-7; D is unclear. V was trimmed by 1 base and J by 2 bases, leaving 15 bases between them. The CDR3 totals 16 residues. Germline V gene lookup returns CDR1 SGHDN and CDR2 FVKESK.

V and J are TRBV5-5 and TRBJ2-2, with 12 bases aligning to TRBD2. The germline V gene has CDR1 SGHKS and CDR2 YYEKEE (reference sequence). CDR3 size: 18 residues. With 1 base clipped from V and 8 bases from J, the junction kept 12 bases outside the gene matches. The CDR3 region is CASSLRATSGSIGGELFF. The CDR3 nucleotides are TGTGCCAGCAGCTTGAGGGCGACTAGCGGGAGTATTGGGGGGGAGCTGTTTTTT.

The chain links TRBV5-1 to TRBJ2-7; TRBD2 might be the D (6 bases). V lost 6 bases and J 0 bases, leaving 7 bases between the germline ends. CDR1 is SGHRS, CDR2 YFSETQ, per germline. This CDR3 comprises 12 residues. The CDR3 coding sequence is TGCGCCAGCACGCGGGACTCCTACGAGCAGTACTTC. Translating gives CASTRDSYEQYF.